This T cell receptor (beta chain) came from a study of blood T cell repertoires in COVID-19. Germline V gene sequence: CDR1 KGHDR, CDR2 SFDVKD. CDR3 length: 16 residues. Trimming left V 3 bases short and J 4 bases short, with 17 bases between. The table came from immunoSEQ multiplex PCR; TCRdb's copy has only in-frame clones and leaves some out. The sample records about 370,000 clones, over 85% being singletons. The chain carries TRBV24-1 and TRBJ1-2, with D possibly matching TRBD1 (6 bases). The receptor comes from a young woman who had recovered from COVID-19. Sample: PBMCs or T cells enriched from blood (not recorded which). CDR3 nucleotides: TGTGCCACCAGTGATCAAACCACAGGGACCCGCTATGGCTACACCTTC. The encoded protein is CATSDQTTGTRYGYTF.